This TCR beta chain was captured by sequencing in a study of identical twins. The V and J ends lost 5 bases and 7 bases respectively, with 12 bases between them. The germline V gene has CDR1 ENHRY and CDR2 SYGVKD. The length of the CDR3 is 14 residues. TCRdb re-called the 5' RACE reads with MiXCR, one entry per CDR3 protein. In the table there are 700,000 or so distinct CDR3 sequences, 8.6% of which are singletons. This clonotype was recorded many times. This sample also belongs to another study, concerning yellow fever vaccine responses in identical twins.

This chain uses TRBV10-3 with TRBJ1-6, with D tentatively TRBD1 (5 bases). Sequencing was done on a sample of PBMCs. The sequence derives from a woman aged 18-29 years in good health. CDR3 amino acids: CAISRGIVNSPLHF. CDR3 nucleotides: TGTGCCATCAGTAGGGGAATTGTCAATTCACCCCTCCACTTT.